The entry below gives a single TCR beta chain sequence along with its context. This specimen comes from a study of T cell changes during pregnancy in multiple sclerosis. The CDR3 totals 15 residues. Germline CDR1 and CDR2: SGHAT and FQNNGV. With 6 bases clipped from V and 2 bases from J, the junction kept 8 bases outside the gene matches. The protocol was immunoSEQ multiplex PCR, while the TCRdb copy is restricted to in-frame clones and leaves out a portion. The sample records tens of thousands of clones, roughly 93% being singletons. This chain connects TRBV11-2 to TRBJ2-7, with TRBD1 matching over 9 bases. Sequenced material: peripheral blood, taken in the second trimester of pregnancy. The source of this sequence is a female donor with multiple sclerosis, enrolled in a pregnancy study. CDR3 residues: CASSPLQGAAYEQYF. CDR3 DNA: TGTGCCAGCAGTCCCTTACAGGGGGCGGCCTACGAGCAGTACTTC.